The 20 T cell receptor beta chains below come from one sample, sequenced in a study of blood T cell repertoires in COVID-19. Generated by immunoSEQ multiplex PCR, the TCRdb table keeps only in-frame clones and is missing some. The data hold about 170,000 clones, with 80% to 90% observed a single time. Sequencing input: peripheral blood. The source is an elderly woman with COVID-19, enrolled during active disease.

V usage is TRBV25-1 and J usage is TRBJ2-7; 10 nucleotides match TRBD1. This CDR3 is 13 amino acids long. The ends lost 9 bases at V and 0 bases at J; junction bases unmatched: 2. Germline CDR1 is MGHDK and CDR2 is SYGVNS. The CDR3 DNA is TGTGCCAGGGGACAGGGGACCTCCTACGAGCAGTACTTC. Its protein product is CARGQGTSYEQYF.

This rearrangement joins TRBV19 to TRBJ1-1; 7 positions match TRBD1. This CDR3 region has 17 residues. Per the germline V gene, CDR1 is LNHDA and CDR2 is SQIVND (reference sequence). The ends lost 5 bases at V and 3 bases at J; junction bases unmatched: 15. The CDR3 loop is CASSESGQSISYTEAFF. The CDR3, as DNA: TGTGCCAGTAGTGAGTCGGGACAGAGTATTTCGTACACTGAAGCTTTCTTT.

The V call is TRBV3-1 (or the pseudogene TRBV3-2), the J call TRBJ1-1, with 10 positions matching TRBD1. The CDR3 has 15 amino acids. The germline V gene has CDR1 LGHDT and CDR2 YNNKEL (reference sequence). Unmatched junction bases numbered 4, after V lost 4 bases and J lost 2 bases. CDR3: CASSPWDRGNTEAFF. The CDR3 DNA follows: TGTGCCAGCAGCCCGTGGGACAGGGGCAACACTGAAGCTTTCTTT.

This chain links TRBV2 with TRBJ2-7; TRBD2 matches at 12 bases. The ends lost 8 bases at V and 6 bases at J; junction bases unmatched: 8. This CDR3 has 14 amino acids. CDR1 and CDR2 (germline): SNHLY, FYNNEI. CDR3 residues: CASGVTSGGIEQYF. The CDR3 nucleotides are TGTGCCAGCGGGGTGACTAGCGGGGGAATCGAGCAGTACTTC. The variable domain in full, with the rest retrieved from reference TRBV2 and TRBJ2-7, is EPEVTQTPSHQVTQMGQEVILRCVPISNHLYFYWYRQILGQKVEFLVSFYNNEISEKSEIFDDQFSVERPDGSNFTLKIRSTKLEDSAMYFCASGVTSGGIEQYFGPGTRLTVT.

Here the CDR3 DNA reads TGTGCCAGCGGGGGGGACGGACCTGGAAACACCATATATTTT. Its protein product is CASGGDGPGNTIYF. The gene calls are TRBV2 and TRBJ1-3; tentatively, D is TRBD1 (5 bases). Germline CDR1 reads SNHLY; CDR2 reads FYNNEI. Trimming took 8 bases from V and 2 from J, leaving 13 bases between them. The CDR3 totals 14 residues. Drawing the rest from reference TRBV2 and TRBJ1-3, the complete variable domain is EPEVTQTPSHQVTQMGQEVILRCVPISNHLYFYWYRQILGQKVEFLVSFYNNEISEKSEIFDDQFSVERPDGSNFTLKIRSTKLEDSAMYFCASGGDGPGNTIYFGEGSWLTVV.

This clone came up once. The chain employs TRBV6-2 or TRBV6-3 and TRBJ2-7, with 12 bases aligning to TRBD2. Looked up from germline, CDR1 is MNHEY and CDR2 is SVGEGT. This CDR3 is 14 amino acids long. Unmatched junction bases numbered 2, after V lost 6 bases and J lost 2 bases. CDR3 loop: CASSLAGGPYEQYF. CDR3 DNA sequence: TGTGCCAGCAGCCTAGCGGGGGGGCCCTACGAGCAGTACTTC.

This clone has more than one count but fewer than ten. The chain uses TRBV4-1 and TRBJ2-2, with 9 bases lining up with TRBD2. Germline V CDR1 and CDR2: MGHRA, YSYEKL. J was trimmed by 0 bases and V by 4 bases; bases with no gene match: 12. CDR3 size: 19 residues. The CDR3 DNA sequence: TGCGCCAGCAGCCCCAAACCGCTAGCGGGGTACGCGAACACCGGGGAGCTGTTTTTT. Protein: CASSPKPLAGYANTGELFF.

In this sample, this clone turned up a few times. The V and J genes are TRBV18 and TRBJ2-1; TRBD1 matches at 10 bases. The germline V gene has CDR1 KGHSH and CDR2 LQKENI. V lost 3 bases to trimming and J lost 8 bases; unmatched junction nucleotides: 7. The CDR3 has 15 residues. In DNA form, the CDR3 reads TGTGCCAGCTCACCGACAGGGGGCCTACTTGATGAGCAGTTCTTC. It translates to CASSPTGGLLDEQFF.

The DNA of the CDR3 is TGTGCCAGCAGCCCTGACAGGGGCCCCTATGGCTACACCTTC. Translated: CASSPDRGPYGYTF. The chain couples TRBV7-2 to TRBJ1-2; TRBD1 aligns across 8 bases. Germline assignment: CDR1 SGHTA and CDR2 FQGNSA. The V gene end was trimmed by 5 bases and the J gene end by 4 bases; junction bases not matched to a gene: 6. The CDR3 covers 14 residues. The full variable domain, in which reference TRBV7-2 and TRBJ1-2 provide the parts outside the CDR3, is GAGVSQSPSNKVTEKGKDVELRCDPISGHTALYWYRQSLGQGLEFLIYFQGNSAPDKSGLPSDRFSAERTGGSVSTLTIQRTQQEDSAVYLCASSPDRGPYGYTFGSGTRLTVV.

The CDR3 sequence: CASSFQGANTGELFF. The CDR3 DNA sequence: TGCGCCAGCAGCTTCCAGGGGGCGAACACCGGGGAGCTGTTTTTT. The chain recombines TRBV5-1 with TRBJ2-2, with 7 nucleotides matching TRBD1. CDR3 length: 15 residues. V shed 2 bases, J shed 0 bases, and the junction held 1 base outside the gene matches. Germline CDR1 and CDR2: SGHRS and YFSETQ.

V is TRBV6-5 and J is TRBJ2-2; the match to TRBD2 covers 7 bases. Germline CDR1 is MNHEY and CDR2 is SVGAGI. J lost 6 bases, V lost 7 bases, and 8 bases had no gene match. The CDR3 totals 14 residues. CDR3 coding DNA: TGTGCCAGCAACCCAGCGGGGTCGTCCGGGGAGCTGTTTTTT. Amino acids: CASNPAGSSGELFF.

This clone was recorded once. The chain combines TRBV7-2 with TRBJ1-4, with 8 positions matching TRBD1. Germline assignment: CDR1 SGHTA and CDR2 FQGNSA. This CDR3 contains 17 residues. V shed 2 bases, J shed 2 bases, and the junction held 7 bases outside the gene matches. Written as DNA, the CDR3 is TGTGCCAGCAGCTTAATGGGCAGGGGGCGGACTAATGAAAAACTGTTTTTT. Residues: CASSLMGRGRTNEKLFF.

The CDR3 DNA is TGTGCCAGCAGCCGGACTAGCGGGACCTACAATGAGCAGTTCTTC. Protein product: CASSRTSGTYNEQFF. The genes are TRBV5-4 and TRBJ2-1; TRBD2 matches at 12 bases. CDR1 is SGHNT, CDR2 YYREEE, per germline (reference sequence). Trimming took 4 bases from V and 2 from J; bases not matched to a gene: 1. The CDR3 length is 15 residues.

This clone was observed a single time. The CDR3 region has the DNA TGTGCCAGCAGCTCCCAGACAGGGTGGGAGCAGTACTTC. Its protein product is CASSSQTGWEQYF. The rearrangement joins TRBV7-9 to TRBJ2-7; 7 bases map to TRBD1. This CDR3 has 13 residues. Germline V gene lookup returns CDR1 SEHNR and CDR2 FQNEAQ (reference sequence). Losses at the gene ends were 4 bases for V and 7 bases for J; bases not matched to a gene: 7.

The rearrangement links TRBV25-1 to TRBJ1-4; 7 bases line up with TRBD1. Germline V lookup: CDR1 MGHDK, CDR2 SYGVNS. Trimming removed 4 bases from V and 8 bases from J; junction bases left unmatched: 16. This CDR3 spans 17 amino acids. The CDR3 DNA reads TGTGCCAGCAGTGGACCGGGACAGAAGGCCCGTGGGGAAAAACTGTTTTTT. This encodes CASSGPGQKARGEKLFF. Full variable domain (rest looked up from reference TRBV25-1 and TRBJ1-4): EADIYQTPRYLVIGTGKKITLECSQTMGHDKMYWYQQDPGMELHLIHYSYGVNSTEKGDLSSESTVSRIRTEHFPLTLESARPSHTSQYLCASSGPGQKARGEKLFFGSGTQLSVL.

This clone occurred once. The J gene is TRBJ2-2, the V gene TRBV14, with D possibly matching TRBD1 (5 bases). The CDR3 consists of 16 residues. In germline, CDR1 is SGHDN, CDR2 FVKESK. The V end lost 2 bases, the J end lost 7 bases, and 17 bases lay between the germline ends. CDR3 amino acids: CASSQLISPQGGELFF. The CDR3 DNA follows: TGTGCCAGCAGCCAACTAATCTCCCCTCAGGGCGGGGAGCTGTTTTTT.

The chain recombines TRBV3-1 (or the pseudogene TRBV3-2) with TRBJ2-7, with 12 bases matching TRBD2. Germline CDR1 is LGHDT and CDR2 is YNNKEL (reference sequence). The ends lost 3 bases at V and 0 bases at J; junction bases unmatched: 6. The CDR3 covers 17 residues. CDR3: CASSQGLAGDYSYEQYF. The CDR3, as DNA: TGTGCCAGCAGCCAGGGACTAGCGGGTGATTACTCCTACGAGCAGTACTTC.

This clone has a single count. The chain uses TRBV6-1 and TRBJ2-3; 8 nucleotides align to TRBD2. Germline V gene data show CDR1 as MNHNS and CDR2 as SASEGT. V was pared by 0 bases and J by 6 bases, with 5 bases of the junction left unmatched. This CDR3 spans 15 amino acids. The CDR3 spells CASSEAGGGRDTQYF. CDR3 nucleotide sequence: TGTGCCAGCAGTGAAGCAGGCGGGGGGAGGGATACGCAGTATTTT.

The rearrangement joins TRBV7-8 to TRBJ2-7; 8 positions match TRBD1. Looked up from germline, CDR1 is SGHVS and CDR2 is FQNEAQ. Trimming took 10 bases from V and 1 from J; bases not matched to a gene: 6. This CDR3 is built from 13 residues. CDR3 sequence reads: CATRDRSSYEQYF. DNA of the CDR3: TGTGCCACCAGGGACAGGTCTTCCTACGAGCAGTACTTC.

This clone occurred a few times. This sequence joins TRBV4-2 and TRBJ2-3; 14 bases line up with TRBD2. The ends lost 1 base at V and 5 bases at J; junction bases unmatched: 5. Germline V gives CDR1 LGHNA, CDR2 YNFKEQ. CDR3 length equals 17 residues. Here the CDR3 reads CASSQAGGLAGVDTQYF. The CDR3 DNA sequence: TGTGCCAGCAGCCAAGCCGGGGGACTAGCGGGAGTAGATACGCAGTATTTT.